The entry below describes one TCR beta chain. Its specificity is not known. The data belong to a study of shared clonotypes between healthy human individuals. Across the whole study: The donor pool was made up of two women and a few men aged 18 to 49. Whole-study results and caveats: Naive subsets tended to show greater estimated richness than memory subsets. Clonotype sharing levels among donors were expected to vary with sequencing depth.

Partitioning of CD4+ cells yielded a CD45RA+ naive subset and a CD45RA-negative memory subset. The CDR3 sequence is 16 residues long. Per the germline V gene, CDR1 is MDHEN and CDR2 is SYDVKM. The V gene lost 6 bases and the J gene lost 0 bases, with 17 bases spanning the gap. Only in-frame clones appear in the TCRdb table, and some are missing; sequencing was by immunoSEQ multiplex PCR. This repertoire shows roughly 2.2 million clones, 85% to 95% found once; its top ten account for around 0.4%. The rearrangement joins TRBV28 to TRBJ1-2; a weak D match, TRBD1 (5 bases). The receptor was isolated from a man between 18 and 35 years old in good health. Some clones in this sample may be carry-over from other donors' samples. The sample consisted of naive CD4+ T cells from PBMCs. Subset: CD45RA+ positively selected. The CDR3 DNA is TGTGCCAGCAGCCCTCGGGGACTGCAGTCTAACTATGGCTACACCTTC. Amino acid sequence: CASSPRGLQSNYGYTF.